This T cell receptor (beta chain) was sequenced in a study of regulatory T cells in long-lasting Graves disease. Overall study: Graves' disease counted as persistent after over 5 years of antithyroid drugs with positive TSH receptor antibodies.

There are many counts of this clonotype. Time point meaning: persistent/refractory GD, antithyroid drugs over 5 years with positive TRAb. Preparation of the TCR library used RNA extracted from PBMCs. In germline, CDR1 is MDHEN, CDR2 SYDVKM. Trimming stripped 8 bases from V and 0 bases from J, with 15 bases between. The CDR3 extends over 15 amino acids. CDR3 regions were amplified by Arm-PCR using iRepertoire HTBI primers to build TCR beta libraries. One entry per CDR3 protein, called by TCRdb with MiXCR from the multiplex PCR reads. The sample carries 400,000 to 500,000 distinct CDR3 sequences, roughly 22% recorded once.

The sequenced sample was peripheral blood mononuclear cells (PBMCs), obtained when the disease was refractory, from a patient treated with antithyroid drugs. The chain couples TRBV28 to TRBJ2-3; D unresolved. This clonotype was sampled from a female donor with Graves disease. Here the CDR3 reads CASGPRSPSTDTQYF. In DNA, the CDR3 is TGTGCCAGCGGACCCCGGTCCCCTAGCACAGATACGCAGTATTTT.